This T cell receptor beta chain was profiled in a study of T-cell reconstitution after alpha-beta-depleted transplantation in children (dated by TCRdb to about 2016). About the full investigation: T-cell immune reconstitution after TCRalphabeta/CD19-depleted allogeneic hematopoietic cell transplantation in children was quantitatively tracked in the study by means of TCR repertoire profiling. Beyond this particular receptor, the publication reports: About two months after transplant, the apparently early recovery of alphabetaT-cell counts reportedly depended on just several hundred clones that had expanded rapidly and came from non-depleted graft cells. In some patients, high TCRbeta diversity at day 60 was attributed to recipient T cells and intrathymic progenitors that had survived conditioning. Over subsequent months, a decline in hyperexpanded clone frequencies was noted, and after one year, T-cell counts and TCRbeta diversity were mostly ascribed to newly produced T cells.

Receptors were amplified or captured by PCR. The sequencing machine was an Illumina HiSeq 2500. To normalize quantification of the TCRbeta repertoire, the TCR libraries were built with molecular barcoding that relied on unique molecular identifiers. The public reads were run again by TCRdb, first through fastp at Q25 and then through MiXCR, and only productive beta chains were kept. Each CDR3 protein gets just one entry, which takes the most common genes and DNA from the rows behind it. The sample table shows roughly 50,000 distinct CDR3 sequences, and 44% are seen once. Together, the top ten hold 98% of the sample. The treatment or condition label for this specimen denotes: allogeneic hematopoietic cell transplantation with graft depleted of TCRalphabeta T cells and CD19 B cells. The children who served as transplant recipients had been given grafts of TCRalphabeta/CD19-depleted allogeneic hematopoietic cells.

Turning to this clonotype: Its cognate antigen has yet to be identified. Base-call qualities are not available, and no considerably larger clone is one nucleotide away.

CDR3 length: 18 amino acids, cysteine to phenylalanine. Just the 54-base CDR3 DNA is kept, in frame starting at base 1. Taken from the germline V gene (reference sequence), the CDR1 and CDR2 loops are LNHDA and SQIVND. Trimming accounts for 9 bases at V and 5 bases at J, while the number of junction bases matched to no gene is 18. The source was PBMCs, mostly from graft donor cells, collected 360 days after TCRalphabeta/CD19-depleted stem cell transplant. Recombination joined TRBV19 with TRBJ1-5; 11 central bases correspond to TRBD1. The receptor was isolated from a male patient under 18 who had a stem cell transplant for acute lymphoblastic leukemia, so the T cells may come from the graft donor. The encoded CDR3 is CASANPSGGQGAYQPQHF. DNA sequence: TGTGCCAGCGCTAACCCTTCCGGCGGACAGGGGGCTTATCAGCCCCAGCATTTT.